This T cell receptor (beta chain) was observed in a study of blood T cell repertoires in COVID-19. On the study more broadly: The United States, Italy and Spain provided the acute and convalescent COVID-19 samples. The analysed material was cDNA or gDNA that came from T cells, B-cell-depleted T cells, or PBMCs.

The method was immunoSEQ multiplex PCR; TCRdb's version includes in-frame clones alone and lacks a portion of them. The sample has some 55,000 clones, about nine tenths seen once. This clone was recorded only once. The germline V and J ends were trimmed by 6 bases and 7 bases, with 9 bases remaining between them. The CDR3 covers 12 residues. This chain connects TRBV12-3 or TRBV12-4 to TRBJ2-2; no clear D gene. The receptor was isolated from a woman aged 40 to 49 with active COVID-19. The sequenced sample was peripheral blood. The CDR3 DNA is TGTGCCAGCAGCCTACAGCTCGGGGAGCTGTTTTTT. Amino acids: CASSLQLGELFF.